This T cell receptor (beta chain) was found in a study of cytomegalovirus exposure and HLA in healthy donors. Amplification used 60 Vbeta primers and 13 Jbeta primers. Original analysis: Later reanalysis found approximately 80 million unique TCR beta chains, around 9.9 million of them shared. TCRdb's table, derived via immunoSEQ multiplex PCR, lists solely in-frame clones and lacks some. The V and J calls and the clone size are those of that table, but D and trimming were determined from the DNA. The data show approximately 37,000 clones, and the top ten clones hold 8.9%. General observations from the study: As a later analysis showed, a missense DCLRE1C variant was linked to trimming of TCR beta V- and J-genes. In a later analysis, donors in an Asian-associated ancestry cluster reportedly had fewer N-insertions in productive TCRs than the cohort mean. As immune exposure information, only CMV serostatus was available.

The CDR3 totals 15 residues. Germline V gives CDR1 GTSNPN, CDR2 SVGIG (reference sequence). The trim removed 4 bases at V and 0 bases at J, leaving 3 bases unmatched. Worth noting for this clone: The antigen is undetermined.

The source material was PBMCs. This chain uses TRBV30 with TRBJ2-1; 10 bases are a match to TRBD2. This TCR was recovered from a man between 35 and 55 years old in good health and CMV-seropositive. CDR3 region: CAWKPSGSSYNEQFF. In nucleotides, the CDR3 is TGTGCCTGGAAGCCTAGCGGGAGCTCCTACAATGAGCAGTTCTTC.